The entry that follows covers one TCR beta chain sequence. Its target is not known. The germline gives CDR1 MDHEN, CDR2 SYDVKM. After removal of 6 bases from V and 9 bases from J, the junction contained 25 bases not matched to a gene. The length of the CDR3 is 21 residues. It was the approximately 120-subject validation cohort, separate from the roughly 700-subject first cohort, to which the donors belonged. This sample stems from a study of cytomegalovirus exposure and HLA in healthy donors. Turning to the study itself: A subsequent analysis stated that the 100 to 150 validation repertoires were run on the same platform as the approximately 610 first-cohort repertoires.

Findings and caveats of the study: TCR beta chains numbering 164 were designated cytomegalovirus-associated. TCR clusters originating in the first cohort tended to co-occur in the 120 validation repertoires, according to a later analysis.

TCRdb keeps only in-frame clones here, not all; method: immunoSEQ multiplex PCR. The sample consists of 130,000 to 150,000 clones, 89% of them appearing once. The chain carries TRBV28 and TRBJ2-4; 14 positions match TRBD2. Material: PBMCs. This clonotype was sampled from a woman aged 18-35 years in good health and CMV-seropositive. CDR3 sequence reads: CASSQWPLLRTSGGKGAIQYF. The CDR3 DNA is TGTGCCAGCAGCCAATGGCCCCTTCTCCGGACTAGCGGGGGGAAAGGGGCCATTCAGTACTTC.